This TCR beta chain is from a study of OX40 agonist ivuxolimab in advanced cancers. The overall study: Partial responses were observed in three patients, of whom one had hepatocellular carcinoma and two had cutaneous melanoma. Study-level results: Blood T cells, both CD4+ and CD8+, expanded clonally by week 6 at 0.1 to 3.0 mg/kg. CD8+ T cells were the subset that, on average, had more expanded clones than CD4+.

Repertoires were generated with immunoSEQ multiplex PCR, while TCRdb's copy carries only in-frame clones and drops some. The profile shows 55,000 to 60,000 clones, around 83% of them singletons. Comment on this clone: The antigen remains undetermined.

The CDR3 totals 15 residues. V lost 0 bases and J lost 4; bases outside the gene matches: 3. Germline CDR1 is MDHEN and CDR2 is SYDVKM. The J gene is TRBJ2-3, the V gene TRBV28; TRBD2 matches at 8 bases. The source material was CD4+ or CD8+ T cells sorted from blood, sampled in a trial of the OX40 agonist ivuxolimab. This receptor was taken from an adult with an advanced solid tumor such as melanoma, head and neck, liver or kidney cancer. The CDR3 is CASSLWSGSADTQYF. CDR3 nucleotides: TGTGCCAGCAGTTTATGGAGCGGGAGCGCAGATACGCAGTATTTT. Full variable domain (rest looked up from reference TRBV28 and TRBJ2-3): DVKVTQSSRYLVKRTGEKVFLECVQDMDHENMFWYRQDPGLGLRLIYFSYDVKMKEKGDIPEGYSVSREKKERFSLILESASTNQTSMYLCASSLWSGSADTQYFGPGTRLTVL.